Listed here are 19 T cell receptor beta chains from one sample, sequenced in a study of tumor-infiltrating lymphocytes in localized non-small cell lung cancer. Some clones are missing from TCRdb's copy, which holds only in-frame ones; the method was immunoSEQ multiplex PCR. In the table there are about 8,500 clones, over 75% of which are singletons. Sequenced: uninvolved lung tissue not adjacent to the tumor. All receptors come from a human donor with non-small cell lung cancer.

The V and J genes are TRBV6-1 and TRBJ1-6; TRBD1 is a possible D gene (5 bases). The CDR3 is 15 amino acids. V dropped 3 bases and J dropped 8 bases, with 14 bases sitting between them. CDR1 and CDR2 (germline): MNHNS, SASEGT. The CDR3 loop is CASSDWQGPYSPLHF. CDR3 sequence (DNA): TGTGCCAGCAGTGATTGGCAGGGCCCTTATTCACCCCTCCACTTT.

The chain employs TRBV7-9 and TRBJ1-1, with TRBD1 matching over 9 bases. The V and J ends lost 5 bases and 8 bases, in that order; junction bases with no gene match: 3. The germline gives CDR1 SEHNR, CDR2 FQNEAQ (reference sequence). This CDR3 spans 12 amino acids. The CDR3 DNA sequence: TGTGCCAGCAGCCCTGACAGGGGGGAAGCTTTCTTT. This translates into CASSPDRGEAFF.

By its share, this clone is medium-sized (0.01 to 0.1%). The rearrangement joins TRBV29-1 to TRBJ1-2; D call uncertain. Germline assignment: CDR1 SQVTM and CDR2 ANQGSEA. The CDR3 consists of 13 residues. Trimming stripped 4 bases from V and 4 bases from J, with 13 bases between. CDR3 coding DNA: TGCAGCGTTGGGGCAGGCAGTGGCTATGGCTACACCTTC. Protein sequence: CSVGAGSGYGYTF.

The genes are TRBV10-3 and TRBJ1-5; D perhaps matches TRBD1 (5 bases). This CDR3 is built from 12 residues. The ends were cut back, 8 bases at V and 6 bases at J, with 11 bases in the middle. The germline V gene has CDR1 ENHRY and CDR2 SYGVKD. DNA of the CDR3: TGTGCCATCGGGGACGGTCGTCAGCCCCAGCATTTT. Encoded protein: CAIGDGRQPQHF.

V and J are TRBV11-2 and TRBJ1-1; a weak D match, TRBD1 (6 bases). This CDR3 has 17 residues. The V end was cut by 5 bases, the J end by 3 bases, with 22 bases between. CDR1 is SGHAT and CDR2 is FQNNGV in the germline V gene. The CDR3 region is CASSHQRGGAAHTEAFF. The CDR3 bases are TGTGCCAGCAGCCACCAGAGGGGGGGGGCCGCGCACACTGAAGCTTTCTTT.

This clone showed up just a few times. This chain connects TRBV19 to TRBJ1-6; no clear D gene. V lost 5 bases to trimming and J lost 7 bases, with 15 bases between them. The CDR3 extends over 15 amino acids. Germline values: CDR1 LNHDA, CDR2 SQIVND (reference sequence). CDR3 sequence (DNA): TGTGCCAGTAGTGCCTACTACATAACCAATTCACCCCTCCACTTT. Its translation is CASSAYYITNSPLHF.

This clone was seen a few times. As DNA, the CDR3 is TGCAGCTTCAGGGCCTCTGGAAACACCATATATTTT. Its translation is CSFRASGNTIYF. The chain has TRBV29-1 and TRBJ1-3, with a weak D call TRBD1 (5 bases). V dropped 8 bases and J dropped 0 bases, with 8 bases sitting between them. Germline lookup yields CDR1 SQVTM and CDR2 ANQGSEA. This CDR3 region has 12 residues.

In its sample, this clone was seen a few times. The gene calls are TRBV7-9 and TRBJ2-7, with D possibly being TRBD1 or TRBD2 (7 bases each). The V gene's germline CDR1 is SEHNR and CDR2 FQNEAQ (reference sequence). The V gene lost 0 bases and the J gene lost 6 bases, with 18 bases spanning the gap. CDR3 size: 16 residues. CDR3 bases: TGTGCCAGCAGCTTAGCGGGCGGCAGGGGGGGACTCGAGCAGTACTTC. This encodes CASSLAGGRGGLEQYF.

This clone came up a few times. The V call is TRBV2, the J call TRBJ2-2; D gene unclear. Deletions cut 4 bases from V and 8 bases from J, with 8 bases between. The CDR3 is 12 amino acids. CDR1 is SNHLY, CDR2 FYNNEI, per germline. In nucleotides, the CDR3 is TGTGCCAGCAGTGGATTGTTGGGGGAGCTGTTTTTT. It codes for CASSGLLGELFF.

The chain joins TRBV11-2 to TRBJ1-6; no clear D gene. The CDR3 sequence is 13 residues long. Germline CDR1 reads SGHAT; CDR2 reads FQNNGV. Trimming left V 2 bases short and J 4 bases short, with 3 bases between. This chain's CDR3 is CASSLPYNSPLHF. The CDR3 bases are TGTGCCAGCAGCTTACCTTATAATTCACCCCTCCACTTT.

V usage is TRBV7-9 and J usage is TRBJ2-7, with D uncertain. Trimming shortened V by 5 bases and J by 7 bases, and 18 bases separated the two germline ends. Germline CDR1 SEHNR, CDR2 FQNEAQ (reference sequence). This CDR3 region has 14 residues. The CDR3 DNA reads TGTGCCAGCAGCCCAGGACCCTCAGCACGGGAGCAGTACTTC. Amino acid sequence: CASSPGPSAREQYF.

The CDR3 nucleotides are TGTGCCAGCAGCCAACCGGGACTCGGAATTTACGAGCAGTACTTC. It encodes CASSQPGLGIYEQYF. The chain combines TRBV14 with TRBJ2-7; D may be TRBD2 (6 bases). This CDR3 has 15 residues. V lost 2 bases and J lost 4, with 15 bases in between. CDR1 is SGHDN and CDR2 is FVKESK in the germline V gene.

V gene TRBV7-9 combines with J gene TRBJ2-7; D may correspond to TRBD1 or TRBD2 (5 bases each). The length of the CDR3 is 14 residues. In germline, CDR1 is SEHNR, CDR2 FQNEAQ (reference sequence). The V and J ends lost 4 bases and 4 bases respectively, with 14 bases between them. Written as DNA, the CDR3 is TGTGCCAGCAGCTCCGAGGGGTCCGGGTACGAGCAGTACTTC. Amino acid sequence: CASSSEGSGYEQYF.

This clone qualifies as medium-sized. The gene calls are TRBV10-3 and TRBJ2-4; D gene ambiguous. Trimming cost V 2 bases and J 2 bases, with 16 bases left between them. The CDR3 runs to 17 residues. Per the germline V gene, CDR1 is ENHRY and CDR2 is SYGVKD. In DNA form, the CDR3 reads TGTGCCATCAGTGAGGAGGCGCCGTACAGCTCCAAAAACATTCAGTACTTC. Residues: CAISEEAPYSSKNIQYF.

The chain carries TRBV2 and TRBJ1-5; tentative D call: TRBD1 (6 bases). The germline gives CDR1 SNHLY, CDR2 FYNNEI. The CDR3 extends over 14 amino acids. With 11 bases removed from V and 0 bases from J, the gap between germline ends came to 14 bases. CDR3 amino acids: CAVRDIDSNQPQHF. In DNA form, the CDR3 reads TGTGCCGTTCGGGACATTGATAGCAATCAGCCCCAGCATTTT.

This chain connects TRBV6-5 to TRBJ2-6; TRBD1 matches at 8 bases. Germline V gene data show CDR1 as MNHEY and CDR2 as SVGAGI. This CDR3 region has 16 residues. V shed 4 bases and J 3 bases; nucleotides not matched to a gene: 5. For the CDR3, the DNA is TGTGCCAGCAGTTCAGGACAGGGACTTGGGGCCAACGTCCTGACTTTC. Protein product: CASSSGQGLGANVLTF.

This clone has a single count. V usage is TRBV5-5 and J usage is TRBJ1-5, with TRBD1 matching over 9 bases. The J segment lost 3 bases and the V segment lost 4 bases, leaving 5 bases of the junction unmatched. This CDR3 is 15 amino acids long. Looked up from germline, CDR1 is SGHKS and CDR2 is YYEKEE (reference sequence). The CDR3 protein is CASSPGQGLNQPQHF. Written as DNA, the CDR3 is TGTGCCAGCAGCCCGGGACAGGGCCTCAATCAGCCCCAGCATTTT.

For this clone: At the DNA level, this CDR3 is encoded by other sequences in the same sample as well. V is TRBV19 and J is TRBJ1-1; 8 positions agree with TRBD1. The junction had 6 bases not matched to a gene; V was cut back by 5 bases and J by 4 bases. The CDR3 runs to 14 residues. CDR1 and CDR2 (germline): LNHDA, SQIVND (reference sequence). Here the CDR3 DNA reads TGTGCCAGTAGTCCTGGACAGGGAGCCACTGAAGCTTTCTTT. Protein product: CASSPGQGATEAFF.

This clone was observed a few times. The V call is TRBV5-1, the J call TRBJ1-4; D is possibly TRBD1 (5 bases). This CDR3 has 15 residues. The germline gives CDR1 SGHRS, CDR2 YFSETQ. V was clipped by 0 bases and J by 8 bases, with 14 bases between them. The DNA of the CDR3 is TGCGCCAGCAGCTTGGACGGTTTCTGGGGCGAAAAACTGTTTTTT. Amino acids: CASSLDGFWGEKLFF.